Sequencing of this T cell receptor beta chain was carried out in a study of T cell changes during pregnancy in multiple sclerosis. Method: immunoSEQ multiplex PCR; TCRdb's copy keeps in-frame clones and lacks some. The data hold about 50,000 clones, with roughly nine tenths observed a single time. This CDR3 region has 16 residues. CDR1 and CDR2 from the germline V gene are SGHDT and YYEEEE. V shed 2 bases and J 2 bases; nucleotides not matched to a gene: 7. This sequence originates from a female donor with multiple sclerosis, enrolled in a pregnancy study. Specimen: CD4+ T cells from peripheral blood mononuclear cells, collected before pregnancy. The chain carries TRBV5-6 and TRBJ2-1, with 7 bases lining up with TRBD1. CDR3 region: CASSFTGAAPYNEQFF. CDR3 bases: TGTGCCAGCAGCTTCACAGGGGCCGCCCCCTACAATGAGCAGTTCTTC.